Here is one TCR beta chain with its context. Its antigen is undetermined. The data are from a study of response to subunit inactivated influenza vaccine. Whole-study results and caveats: Authors suggested each seasonal influenza vaccination recruits few new T cells.

The CDR3 runs 16 residues. Germline assignment: CDR1 LGHNA and CDR2 YNFKEQ. The V gene end was trimmed by 3 bases and the J gene end by 5 bases; junction bases not matched to a gene: 11. TCRdb re-called the RT-PCR reads with MiXCR, one entry per CDR3 protein. The sample has 450,000 to 600,000 distinct CDR3 sequences; 6.5% to 8% are singletons. The receptor was derived from a man aged 50-75 years who received an inactivated influenza vaccine. Sequencing used PBMCs from blood, obtained about 24 months after vaccination. The chain carries TRBV4-2 and TRBJ2-7; 9 bases align to TRBD1. CDR3 residues: CASSQNPGQGSHEQYF. The CDR3 DNA is TGTGCCAGCAGCCAGAACCCGGGACAGGGTTCCCACGAGCAGTACTTC.